The 3 T cell receptor beta chains below all came from one sample that was sequenced in a study of T cells in localized non-small cell lung cancer. Sequencing was performed with immunoSEQ multiplex PCR; in TCRdb, only in-frame clones are kept and a portion is missing. The sample lists roughly 35,000 clones, roughly 90% seen once, with 4.2% in the top ten. The source material was peripheral blood, sampled before any cancer treatment. These receptors came from a woman aged 40-69 years with stage I lung adenocarcinoma.

The table lists this clone with a few counts. V is TRBV27 and J is TRBJ2-3, with 7 bases fitting TRBD1. Trimming removed 0 bases from V and 2 bases from J; junction bases left unmatched: 11. This CDR3 is built from 18 residues. Germline CDR1 reads MNHEY; CDR2 reads SMNVEV (reference sequence). CDR3 coding DNA: TGTGCCAGCAGTTTATCCCGCCCGGGACAGAGGACCACAGATACGCAGTATTTT. Protein product: CASSLSRPGQRTTDTQYF.

The genes are TRBV7-2 and TRBJ2-1, with TRBD2 matching over 8 bases. The CDR3 is 18 amino acids. Germline CDR1 and CDR2: SGHTA and FQGNSA. Trimming took 1 base from V and 7 from J; bases not matched to a gene: 15. Here the CDR3 DNA reads TGTGCCAGCAGCTTAGAGCCCCCACTTAGCGGGGAAGGGAATGAGCAGTTCTTC. It codes for CASSLEPPLSGEGNEQFF.

The V call is TRBV7-2, the J call TRBJ1-4; D gene uncertain. CDR3 size: 17 residues. V was cut by 3 bases and J by 4 bases, with 18 bases left in between. Per germline, CDR1 SGHTA and CDR2 FQGNSA. The CDR3 is CASSFSTRQELNEKLFF. The CDR3 DNA is TGTGCCAGCAGCTTTTCTACCCGGCAGGAGCTTAATGAAAAACTGTTTTTT.